These 20 T cell receptor beta chains were sequenced from one sample in a study of Tregs in tolerant kidney transplant recipients. Generated by immunoSEQ multiplex PCR, the TCRdb table keeps only in-frame clones and is missing some. The sample carries 68,000 or so clones, less than 90% recorded once. The specimen was CD4+ T cells from blood. The origin of the receptors is a human donor in good health.

This rearrangement joins TRBV7-2 to TRBJ2-1; maybe TRBD2 (6 bases). The CDR3 covers 11 residues. Germline V gene data show CDR1 as SGHTA and CDR2 as FQGNSA. V was clipped by 4 bases and J by 13 bases, with 11 bases between them. The CDR3 nucleotides read TGTGCCAGCAGCTCCGGGACTGTCCAGTTCTTC. Translating it yields CASSSGTVQFF.

This clone was observed a handful of times. The chain joins TRBV5-1 to TRBJ2-1, with 9 bases matching TRBD1. J gave up 2 bases and V 4 bases, and 1 base lay outside the gene matches. From germline, CDR1 is SGHRS and CDR2 YFSETQ. CDR3 length: 14 residues. Here the CDR3 reads CASSRDRAYNEQFF. The CDR3 bases are TGCGCCAGCAGCCGGGACAGGGCCTACAATGAGCAGTTCTTC.

This chain uses TRBV30 with TRBJ2-5; 9 bases align to TRBD1. This CDR3 has 14 residues. Germline lookup yields CDR1 GTSNPN and CDR2 SVGIG (reference sequence). After removal of 2 bases from V and 4 bases from J, the junction contained 5 bases not matched to a gene. CDR3 DNA sequence: TGTGCCTGGAGTTCGACAGGGGGAGGAGAGACCCAGTACTTC. Its translation: CAWSSTGGGETQYF.

The chain carries TRBV15 and TRBJ2-3; 11 bases are a match to TRBD2. The germline V gene encodes CDR1 LNHNV and CDR2 YYDKDF (reference sequence). The CDR3 has 17 amino acids. The V gene end was trimmed by 3 bases and the J gene end by 1 base; junction bases not matched to a gene: 6. Here the CDR3 DNA reads TGTGCCACCAGCAGGCTAGAACTAGCGGGGGGCACAGATACGCAGTATTTT. This translates into CATSRLELAGGTDTQYF. Variable domain in full (rest from reference TRBV15 and TRBJ2-3): DAMVIQNPRYQVTQFGKPVTLSCSQTLNHNVMYWYQQKSSQAPKLLFHYYDKDFNNEADTPDNFQSRRPNTSFCFLDIRSPGLGDTAMYLCATSRLELAGGTDTQYFGPGTRLTVL.

This clone came up once. The chain couples TRBV6-1 to TRBJ1-1; D uncertain. The length of the CDR3 is 15 residues. Germline assignment: CDR1 MNHNS and CDR2 SASEGT. Trimming left V 8 bases short and J 0 bases short, with 16 bases between. The CDR3 DNA is TGTGCCAGCCGGAAGGACGTAAAGCTGAACACTGAAGCTTTCTTT. Translated, it gives CASRKDVKLNTEAFF.

V and J are TRBV11-2 and TRBJ2-3, with 10 nucleotides matching TRBD1. Germline CDR1 and CDR2: SGHAT and FQNNGV. Losses at the gene ends were 6 bases for V and 4 bases for J; bases not matched to a gene: 10. The CDR3 loop spans 16 amino acids. The CDR3 DNA is TGTGCCAGCAGTCGTGGAATCGGACAGGGGGCAGATACGCAGTATTTT. Amino acid sequence: CASSRGIGQGADTQYF.

V is TRBV19 and J is TRBJ2-7; perhaps D is TRBD1 or TRBD2 (5 bases each). CDR3 length: 15 amino acids. Germline CDR1 reads LNHDA; CDR2 reads SQIVND (reference sequence). V lost 3 bases, J lost 2 bases, and 14 bases lay in between. The CDR3 reads CASSILPGLTYEQYF. The CDR3, as DNA: TGTGCCAGTAGTATTCTCCCGGGGCTTACCTACGAGCAGTACTTC.

This clone was detected only once. The J gene is TRBJ2-5, the V gene TRBV10-3; D may be TRBD1 (6 bases). The V end lost 6 bases, the J end lost 5 bases, and 10 bases lay between the germline ends. CDR3 length: 12 residues. In germline, CDR1 is ENHRY, CDR2 SYGVKD. This CDR3 reads CAISAQGETQYF. DNA of the CDR3: TGTGCCATCAGCGCCCAGGGGGAGACCCAGTACTTC.

V and J are TRBV7-2 and TRBJ2-2; D ambiguous. The V end lost 5 bases, the J end lost 1 base, and 5 bases lay between the germline ends. Germline loops: CDR1 SGHTA, CDR2 FQGNSA. The CDR3 is 13 amino acids. The CDR3 sequence is CASSPGNTGELFF. The CDR3 DNA reads TGTGCCAGCAGCCCGGGGAACACCGGGGAGCTGTTTTTT.

The rearrangement joins TRBV4-1 to TRBJ2-7, with D possibly matching TRBD2 (7 bases). V lost 2 bases to trimming and J lost 0 bases, with 17 bases between them. Per the germline V gene, CDR1 is MGHRA and CDR2 is YSYEKL. The CDR3 extends over 17 amino acids. The CDR3 loop reads CASSQPRGTQSSYEQYF. The CDR3 DNA follows: TGCGCCAGCAGCCAACCGCGGGGGACACAGAGCTCCTACGAGCAGTACTTC.

V is TRBV6-1 and J is TRBJ1-4; maybe TRBD1 (5 bases). The CDR3 is 13 amino acids. V dropped 8 bases and J dropped 8 bases, with 15 bases sitting between them. Per the germline V gene, CDR1 is MNHNS and CDR2 is SASEGT. The CDR3, as DNA: TGTGCCAGCCATGGGGGGGTTTCCGAAAAACTGTTTTTT. It translates to CASHGGVSEKLFF.

The gene calls are TRBV7-3 and TRBJ2-5; maybe TRBD2 (5 bases). Germline CDR1 SGHTA, CDR2 FQGTGA. This CDR3 is built from 15 residues. V lost 2 bases and J 5 bases, leaving 15 bases between the germline ends. The CDR3 loop reads CASSLYTGSGETQYF. The DNA of the CDR3 is TGTGCCAGCAGCTTATATACGGGGTCCGGGGAGACCCAGTACTTC. Together with reference TRBV7-3 and TRBJ2-5, the CDR3 gives the full variable domain: GAGVSQTPSNKVTEKGKYVELRCDPISGHTALYWYRQSLGQGPEFLIYFQGTGAADDSGLPNDRFFAVRPEGSVSTLKIQRTERGDSAVYLCASSLYTGSGETQYFGPGTRLLVL.

The chain employs TRBV18 and TRBJ1-1; 8 bases are shared with TRBD1. Per the germline V gene, CDR1 is KGHSH and CDR2 is LQKENI. This CDR3 has 15 amino acids. V shed 5 bases, J shed 4 bases, and the junction held 9 bases outside the gene matches. The CDR3 sequence: CASSSYRGSGTEAFF. The CDR3 DNA sequence: TGTGCCAGCTCAAGTTACAGGGGGTCGGGCACTGAAGCTTTCTTT.

In the case of this clone: Relative to the germline gene, one junction end is altered; a read error may explain this. The sample contains more than one DNA sequence encoding this CDR3. The V gene is TRBV7-7, the J gene TRBJ2-5; 8 bases are a match to TRBD2. The CDR3 runs 16 residues. CDR1 SSHAT and CDR2 FNYEAQ come from the germline V gene (reference sequence). CDR3 region: CASSLARGAGQETQYF. The CDR3 DNA reads TGCGCCAGCAGCTTAGCGCGGGGGGCTGGGCAAGAGACCCAGTACTTC. The full variable domain, completed using reference TRBV7-7 and TRBJ2-5, is GAGVSQSPRYKVTKRGQDVTLRCDPISSHATLYWYQQALGQGPEFLTYFNYEAQPDKSGLPSDRFSAERPEGSISTLTIQRTEQRDSAMYRCASSLARGAGQETQYFGPGTRLLVL.

This clone was picked up one time. The CDR3 reads CASSLIPAGWETQYF. The CDR3 coding sequence is TGTGCCAGCAGCCTCATACCTGCAGGGTGGGAGACCCAGTACTTC. The genes are TRBV7-3 and TRBJ2-5; the D gene is possibly TRBD1 (5 bases). V was pared by 5 bases and J by 5 bases, with 18 bases between. This CDR3 contains 15 residues. From germline, CDR1 is SGHTA and CDR2 FQGTGA.

Ten or more counts support this clone. The chain is built from TRBV4-3 and TRBJ2-3; 9 positions agree with TRBD2. CDR3 length: 15 amino acids. V gave up 4 bases and J gave up 6 bases; unmatched junction bases: 8. Germline CDR1 reads LGHNA; CDR2 reads YSLEER. CDR3 region: CASSPRLAVRDTQYF. DNA of the CDR3: TGCGCCAGCAGCCCGCGACTAGCGGTTAGGGATACGCAGTATTTT.

This clone has more than one count but fewer than ten. The chain links TRBV11-2 to TRBJ1-3; no reliable D call. Deletions cut 0 bases from V and 0 bases from J, with 15 bases between. The CDR3 runs to 18 residues. Per germline, CDR1 SGHAT and CDR2 FQNNGV. The CDR3 protein is CASSLDNGRPTSGNTIYF. The CDR3 DNA is TGTGCCAGCAGCTTAGATAACGGGAGACCGACCTCTGGAAACACCATATATTTT.

The chain joins TRBV5-1 to TRBJ2-2; 9 bases are a match to TRBD2. The CDR3 is 15 amino acids. Looked up from germline, CDR1 is SGHRS and CDR2 is YFSETQ. V dropped 5 bases and J dropped 8; count of bases not matched to a gene: 10. CDR3 nucleotide sequence: TGCGCCAGCAGTTCGGCGGGAGGGGCAACAGGGGAGCTGTTTTTT. The encoded protein is CASSSAGGATGELFF.

V usage is TRBV13 and J usage is TRBJ1-1; 7 bases align to TRBD1. This CDR3 region has 13 residues. J was trimmed by 6 bases and V by 1 base; bases with no gene match: 2. The germline gives CDR1 PRHDT, CDR2 FYEKMQ (reference sequence). CDR3 bases: TGTGCCAGCAGCTTAGTAGGGGGCGCTGAAGCTTTCTTT. Protein product: CASSLVGGAEAFF.

The DNA of the CDR3 is TGTGCCAGCTCACCGACAGGGGAAGGTGGAACTGAAGCTTTCTTT. Its translation: CASSPTGEGGTEAFF. The chain joins TRBV18 to TRBJ1-1; TRBD1 matches at 8 bases. Germline V gene sequence: CDR1 KGHSH, CDR2 LQKENI. The CDR3 consists of 15 residues. The V gene end was trimmed by 3 bases and the J gene end by 5 bases; junction bases not matched to a gene: 8.